This T cell receptor (beta chain) derives from a study of CD8 T cells in Susac syndrome. Random hexamers were used to reverse transcribe 0.5 to 1 ug of RNA. TCRdb itself ran the immunoSEQ multiplex PCR reads through MiXCR, one entry per CDR3 protein. The sample lists tens of thousands of distinct CDR3 sequences, 93% occurring once. TCR beta was sequenced from blood CD8+ and CD4+ T cells. Treatment-naive patients with stable or active relapsing-remitting disease were the multiple sclerosis controls. Isolation of CD8+ and CD4+ T cells was performed negatively, whereas enrichment of TEMRA cells was done by FACS. Study results and caveats: That the number of individuals in its TCR sequencing and HLA analysis was relatively small was acknowledged by the study.

On this clonotype: Its specificity is not known.

Trimming pared 2 bases from V and 1 base from J, leaving 13 bases between. The CDR3 sequence is 17 residues long. From germline, CDR1 is SGHNT and CDR2 YYREEE (reference sequence). The specimen was CD8+ T cells from PBMCs. This sequence joins TRBV5-4 and TRBJ2-6; possible D gene TRBD2, 5 bases. This TCR was recovered from a human donor with multiple sclerosis. The CDR3 region has the DNA TGTGCCAGCAGCTTACCTGGCGGGCAGTCTGGGGCCAACGTCCTGACTTTC. This codes for CASSLPGGQSGANVLTF.